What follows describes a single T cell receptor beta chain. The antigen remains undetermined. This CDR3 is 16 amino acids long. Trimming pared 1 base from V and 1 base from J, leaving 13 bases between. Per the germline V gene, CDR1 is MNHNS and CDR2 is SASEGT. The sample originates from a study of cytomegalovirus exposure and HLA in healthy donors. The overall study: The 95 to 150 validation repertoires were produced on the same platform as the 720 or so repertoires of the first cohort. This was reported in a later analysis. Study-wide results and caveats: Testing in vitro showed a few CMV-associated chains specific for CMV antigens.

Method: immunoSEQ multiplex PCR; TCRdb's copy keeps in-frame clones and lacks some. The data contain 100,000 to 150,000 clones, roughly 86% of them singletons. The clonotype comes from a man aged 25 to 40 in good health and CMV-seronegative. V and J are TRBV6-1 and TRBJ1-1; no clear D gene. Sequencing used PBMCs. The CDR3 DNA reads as TGTGCCAGCAGTGAAGAGGCGGGGAACGGGAACACTGAAGCTTTCTTT. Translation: CASSEEAGNGNTEAFF.